This T cell receptor beta chain was obtained from a study of blood T cells in healthy people across ages. Study-wide findings and caveats: Naive T cell percentage showed a strong correlation with the diversity of TCR beta.

The sample providers were healthy Caucasian people from Russia, aged about 6 to 95. Next came a second PCR, run for roughly 6 to 11 cycles, which used a sample-barcoded 5' primer along with a J-beta primer mix. Each cDNA molecule, via a template-switch adaptor with 12 random nucleotides, was tagged. MiXCR, run by TCRdb on the 5' RACE reads, gives a single entry per CDR3 protein. Here the sample spans some 1,800,000 distinct CDR3 sequences, roughly two fifths being singletons. This clonotype was detected only a few times. The antigen is undetermined. The CDR3 spans 16 residues. CDR1 and CDR2 (germline): SGHRS, YFSETQ. Trimming removed 4 bases from V and 0 bases from J, with 13 bases in between.

The chain has TRBV5-1 and TRBJ2-2, with a weak D call TRBD1 (6 bases). This clonotype was obtained from a human donor in good health. Sequencing used blood. This chain's CDR3 is CASSRDTQANTGELFF. The CDR3, as DNA: TGCGCCAGCAGCAGGGACACCCAAGCGAACACCGGGGAGCTGTTTTTT.